The table lists the clone carrying this T cell receptor beta chain with a few counts. The data stem from a study of CD8 T cells in ankylosing spondylitis. TCRdb itself ran the 5' RACE reads through MiXCR, one entry per CDR3 protein. The sample includes under 300,000 distinct CDR3 sequences, 18% seen only once; the top ten take about a third. The TCR sequence derives from a male donor with ankylosing spondylitis or in good health (not recorded which). The sequencing sample was made of blood, either unsorted or a sorted T cell fraction (not recorded which).

DNA for the CDR3: TGTGCCAGCGCCCAGGGAAAGATCAATGAGCAGTTCTTC. Encoded protein: CASAQGKINEQFF. The chain recombines TRBV9 with TRBJ2-1; the D gene is possibly TRBD1 (5 bases). V lost 7 bases and J lost 6, with 14 bases in between. CDR3 length equals 13 residues. The germline gives CDR1 SGDLS, CDR2 YYNGEE.